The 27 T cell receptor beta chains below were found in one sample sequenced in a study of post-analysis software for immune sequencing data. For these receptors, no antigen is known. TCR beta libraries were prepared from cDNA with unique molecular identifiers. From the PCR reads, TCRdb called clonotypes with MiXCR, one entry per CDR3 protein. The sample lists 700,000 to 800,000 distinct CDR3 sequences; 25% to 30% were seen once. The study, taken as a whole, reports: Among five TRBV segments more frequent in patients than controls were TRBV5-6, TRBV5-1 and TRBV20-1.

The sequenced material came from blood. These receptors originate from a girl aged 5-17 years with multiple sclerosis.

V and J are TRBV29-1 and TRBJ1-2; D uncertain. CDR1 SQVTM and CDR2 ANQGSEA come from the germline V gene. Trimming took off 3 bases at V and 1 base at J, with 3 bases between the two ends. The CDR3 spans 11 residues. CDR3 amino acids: CSVDHNYGYTF. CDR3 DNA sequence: TGCAGCGTTGACCATAACTATGGCTACACCTTC.

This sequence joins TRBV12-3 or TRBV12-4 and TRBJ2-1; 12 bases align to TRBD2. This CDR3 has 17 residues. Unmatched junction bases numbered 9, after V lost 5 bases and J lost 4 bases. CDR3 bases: TGTGCCAGCAGTAGAACTAGCGGGGGGAACGCGTACAATGAGCAGTTCTTC. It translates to CASSRTSGGNAYNEQFF.

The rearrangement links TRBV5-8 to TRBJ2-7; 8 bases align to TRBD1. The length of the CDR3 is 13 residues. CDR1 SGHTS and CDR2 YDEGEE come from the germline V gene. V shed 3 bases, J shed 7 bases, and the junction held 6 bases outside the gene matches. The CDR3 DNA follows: TGTGCCAGCAGCTCCCCAGACAGGGGAGAGCAGTACTTC. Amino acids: CASSSPDRGEQYF.

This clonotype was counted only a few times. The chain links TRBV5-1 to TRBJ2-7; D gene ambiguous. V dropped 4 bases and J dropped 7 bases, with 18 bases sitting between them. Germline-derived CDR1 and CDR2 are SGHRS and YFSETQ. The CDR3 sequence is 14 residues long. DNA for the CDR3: TGCGCCAGCAGCCCGGCTCGGCAGCACGGGGAGCAGTACTTC. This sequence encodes CASSPARQHGEQYF.

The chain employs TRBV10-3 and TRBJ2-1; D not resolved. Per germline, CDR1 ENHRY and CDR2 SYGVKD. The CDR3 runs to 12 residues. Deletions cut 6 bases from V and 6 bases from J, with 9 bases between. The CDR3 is CAISPGRNEQFF. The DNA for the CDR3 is TGTGCCATCAGCCCAGGCCGCAATGAGCAGTTCTTC.

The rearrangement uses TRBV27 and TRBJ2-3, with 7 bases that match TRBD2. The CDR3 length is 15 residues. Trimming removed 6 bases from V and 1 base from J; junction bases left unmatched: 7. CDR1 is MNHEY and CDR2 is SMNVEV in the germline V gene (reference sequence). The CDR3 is CASSPVRGGTDTQYF. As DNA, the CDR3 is TGTGCCAGCAGCCCAGTACGGGGGGGCACAGATACGCAGTATTTT.

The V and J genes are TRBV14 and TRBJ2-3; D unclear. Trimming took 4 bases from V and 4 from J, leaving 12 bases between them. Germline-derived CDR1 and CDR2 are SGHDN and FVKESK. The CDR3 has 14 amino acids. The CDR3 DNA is TGTGCCAGCAGCCCCTACTCCAGCTCAGATACGCAGTATTTT. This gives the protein CASSPYSSSDTQYF.

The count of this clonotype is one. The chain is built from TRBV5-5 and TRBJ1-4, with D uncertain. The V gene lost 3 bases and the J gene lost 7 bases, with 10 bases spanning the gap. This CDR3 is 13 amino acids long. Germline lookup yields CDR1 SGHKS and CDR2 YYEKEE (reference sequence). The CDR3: CASSSRRIEKLFF. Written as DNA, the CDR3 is TGTGCCAGCAGCTCGAGGAGGATTGAAAAACTGTTTTTT.

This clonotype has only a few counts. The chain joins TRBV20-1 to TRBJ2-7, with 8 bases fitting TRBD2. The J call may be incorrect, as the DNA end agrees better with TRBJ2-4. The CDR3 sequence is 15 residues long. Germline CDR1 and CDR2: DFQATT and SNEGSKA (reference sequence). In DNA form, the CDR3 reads TGCAGTGCTAGCAGTTACGGGGGGGACCGAGACATTCAGTACTTC. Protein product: CSASSYGGDRDIQYF.

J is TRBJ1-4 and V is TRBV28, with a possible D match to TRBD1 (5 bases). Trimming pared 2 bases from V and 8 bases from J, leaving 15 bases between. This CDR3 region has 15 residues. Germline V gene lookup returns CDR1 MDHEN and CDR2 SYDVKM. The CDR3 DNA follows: TGTGCCAGCAGTTTAGAGACAGCAGCCACCGAAAAACTGTTTTTT. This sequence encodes CASSLETAATEKLFF.

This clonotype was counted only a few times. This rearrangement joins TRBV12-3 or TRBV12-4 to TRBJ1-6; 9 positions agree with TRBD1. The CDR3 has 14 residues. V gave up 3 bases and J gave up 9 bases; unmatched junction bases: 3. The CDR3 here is CASSFGQGSSPLHF. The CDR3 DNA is TGTGCCAGCAGTTTTGGACAGGGGAGTTCACCCCTCCACTTT.

CDR3 sequence reads: CASSLASAANEKLFF. DNA of the CDR3: TGTGCCAGCAGCTTAGCCTCGGCAGCTAATGAAAAACTGTTTTTT. This sequence joins TRBV7-2 and TRBJ1-4; D not resolved. Trimming pared 0 bases from V and 3 bases from J, leaving 8 bases between. Germline V gene data show CDR1 as SGHTA and CDR2 as FQGNSA. The CDR3 runs 15 residues.

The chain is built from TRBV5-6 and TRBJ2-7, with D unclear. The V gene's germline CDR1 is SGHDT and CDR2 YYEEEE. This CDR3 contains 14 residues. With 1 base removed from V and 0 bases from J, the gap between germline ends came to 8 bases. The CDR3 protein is CASSLRLSSYEQYF. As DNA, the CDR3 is TGTGCCAGCAGCTTGCGCCTGAGCTCCTACGAGCAGTACTTC.

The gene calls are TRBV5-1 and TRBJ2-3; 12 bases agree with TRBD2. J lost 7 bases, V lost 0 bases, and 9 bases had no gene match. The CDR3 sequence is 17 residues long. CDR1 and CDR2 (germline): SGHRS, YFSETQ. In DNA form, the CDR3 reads TGCGCCAGCAGCTTGGCCCCTAGCGGGGGGGCCTTGAATACGCAGTATTTT. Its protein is CASSLAPSGGALNTQYF.

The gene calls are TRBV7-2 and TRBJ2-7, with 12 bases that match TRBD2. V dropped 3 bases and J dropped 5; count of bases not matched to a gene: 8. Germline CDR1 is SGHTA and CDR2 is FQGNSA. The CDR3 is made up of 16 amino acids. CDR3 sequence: CASSLATSGRTHEQYF. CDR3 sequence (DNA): TGTGCCAGCAGCTTGGCAACTAGCGGGAGGACCCACGAGCAGTACTTC. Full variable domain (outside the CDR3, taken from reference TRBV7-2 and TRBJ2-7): GAGVSQSPSNKVTEKGKDVELRCDPISGHTALYWYRQSLGQGLEFLIYFQGNSAPDKSGLPSDRFSAERTGGSVSTLTIQRTQQEDSAVYLCASSLATSGRTHEQYFGPGTRLTVT.

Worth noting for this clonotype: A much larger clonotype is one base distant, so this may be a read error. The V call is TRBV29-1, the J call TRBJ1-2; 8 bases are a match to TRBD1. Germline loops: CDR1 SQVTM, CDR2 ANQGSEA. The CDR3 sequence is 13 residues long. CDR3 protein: CICLDRADHGYTF. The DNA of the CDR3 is TGCATCTGTCTGGACAGGGCGGACCATGGCTACACCTTC.

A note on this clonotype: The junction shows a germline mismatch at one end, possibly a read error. The CDR3 region is CASSPQGEKLFF. DNA of the CDR3: TGCGCCAGCAGCCCCCAGGGCGAAAAACTGTTTTTT. The V and J genes are TRBV18 and TRBJ1-4; maybe TRBD1 (5 bases). The CDR3 spans 12 residues. Germline V gene data show CDR1 as KGHSH and CDR2 as LQKENI.

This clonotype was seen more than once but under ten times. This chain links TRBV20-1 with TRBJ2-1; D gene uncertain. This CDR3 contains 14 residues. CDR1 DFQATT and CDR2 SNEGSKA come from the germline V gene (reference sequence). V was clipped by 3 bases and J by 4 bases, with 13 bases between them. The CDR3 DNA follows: TGCAGTGCTAGTACGAACTTTCGTTACAATGAGCAGTTCTTC. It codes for CSASTNFRYNEQFF.

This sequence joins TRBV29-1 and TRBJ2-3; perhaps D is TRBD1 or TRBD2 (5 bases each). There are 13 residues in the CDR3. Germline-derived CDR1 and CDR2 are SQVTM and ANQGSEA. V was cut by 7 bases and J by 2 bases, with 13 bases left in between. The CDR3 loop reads CSGGTANTDTQYF. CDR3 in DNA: TGCAGCGGAGGGACCGCTAACACAGATACGCAGTATTTT.

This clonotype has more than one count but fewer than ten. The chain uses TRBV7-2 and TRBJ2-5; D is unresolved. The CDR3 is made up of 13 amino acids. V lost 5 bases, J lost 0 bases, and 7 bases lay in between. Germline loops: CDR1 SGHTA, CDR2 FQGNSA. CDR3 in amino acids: CASSLKNQETQYF. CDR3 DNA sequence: TGTGCCAGCAGCCTAAAAAACCAAGAGACCCAGTACTTC.

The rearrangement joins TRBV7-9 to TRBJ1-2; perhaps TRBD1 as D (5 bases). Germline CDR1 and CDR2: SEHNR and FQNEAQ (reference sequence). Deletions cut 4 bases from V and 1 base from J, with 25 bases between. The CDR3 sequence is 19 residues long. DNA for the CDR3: TGTGCCAGCAGCTCCAGAACCCAGCACCGGGACGGATATAACTATGGCTACACCTTC. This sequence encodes CASSSRTQHRDGYNYGYTF.

This CDR3 is CASSTIWGSNNEQFF. As DNA, the CDR3 is TGTGCCAGCAGTACGATTTGGGGGAGTAACAATGAGCAGTTCTTC. This rearrangement joins TRBV6-6 to TRBJ2-1; D may be TRBD1 or TRBD2 (5 bases each). Germline CDR1 MNHNY, CDR2 SVGAGI (reference sequence). The CDR3 extends over 15 amino acids. The V end was cut by 5 bases, the J end by 5 bases, with 16 bases between.

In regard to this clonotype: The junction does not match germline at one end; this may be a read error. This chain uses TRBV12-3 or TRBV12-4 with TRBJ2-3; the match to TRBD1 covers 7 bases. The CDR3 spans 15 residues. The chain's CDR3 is CASSPDREGTDTRYF. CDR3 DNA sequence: TGTGCCAGCAGTCCCGACAGGGAAGGGACAGATACGCGGTATTTT.

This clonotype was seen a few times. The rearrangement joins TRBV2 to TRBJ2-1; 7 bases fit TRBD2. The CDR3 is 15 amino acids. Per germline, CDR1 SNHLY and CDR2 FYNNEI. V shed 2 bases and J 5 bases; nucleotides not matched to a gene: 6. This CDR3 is CASSESGVGHNEQFF. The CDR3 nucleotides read TGTGCCAGCAGTGAAAGCGGGGTCGGCCACAATGAGCAGTTCTTC.

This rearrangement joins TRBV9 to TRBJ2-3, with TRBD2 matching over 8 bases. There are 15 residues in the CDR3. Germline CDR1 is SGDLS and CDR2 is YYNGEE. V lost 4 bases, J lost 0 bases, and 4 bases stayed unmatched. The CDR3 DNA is TGTGCCAGCAGCCGGGGGGGATATAGCACAGATACGCAGTATTTT. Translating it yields CASSRGGYSTDTQYF. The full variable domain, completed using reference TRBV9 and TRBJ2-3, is DSGVTQTPKHLITATGQRVTLRCSPRSGDLSVYWYQQSLDQGLQFLIQYYNGEERAKGNILERFSAQQFPDLHSELNLSSLELGDSALYFCASSRGGYSTDTQYFGPGTRLTVL.

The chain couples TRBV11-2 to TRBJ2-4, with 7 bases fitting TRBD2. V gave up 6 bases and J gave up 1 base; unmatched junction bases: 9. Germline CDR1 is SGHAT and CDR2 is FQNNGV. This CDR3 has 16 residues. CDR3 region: CASSPIAGVAKNIQYF. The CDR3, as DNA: TGTGCCAGCAGTCCGATAGCGGGTGTGGCCAAAAACATTCAGTACTTC.

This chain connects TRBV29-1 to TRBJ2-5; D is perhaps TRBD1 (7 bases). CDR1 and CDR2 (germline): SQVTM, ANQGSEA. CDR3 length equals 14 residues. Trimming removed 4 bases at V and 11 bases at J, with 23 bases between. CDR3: CSVGLGQYGGTQYF. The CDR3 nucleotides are TGCAGCGTTGGGTTGGGACAGTATGGAGGGACTCAGTACTTC.